Each of the 5 T cell receptor beta chains below was sequenced from the same sample in a study of response to subunit inactivated influenza vaccine. TCRdb recomputed calls from the RT-PCR reads with MiXCR, one row per CDR3 protein. The sample shows over 150,000 distinct CDR3 sequences, under 13% of them seen only once. The specimen was non-naive T cells sorted from PBMCs, collected 45 days after vaccination. The receptors derive from a man aged 50-59 years who received an inactivated influenza vaccine.

V gene TRBV4-1 combines with J gene TRBJ1-1; 8 bases are a match to TRBD1. V shed 5 bases and J 4 bases; nucleotides not matched to a gene: 9. Germline V gene data show CDR1 as MGHRA and CDR2 as YSYEKL. The CDR3 runs 15 residues. CDR3 nucleotide sequence: TGCGCCAGCAGCGGGACAGGAGCGTGGGGCACTGAAGCTTTCTTT. It yields the protein CASSGTGAWGTEAFF.

The chain couples TRBV5-5 to TRBJ2-1; perhaps D is TRBD1 or TRBD2 (6 bases each). V lost 1 base to trimming and J lost 2 bases, with 16 bases between them. This CDR3 is 17 amino acids long. CDR1 and CDR2 from the germline V gene are SGHKS and YYEKEE (reference sequence). The CDR3: CASSLIDGGGTYNEQFF. The CDR3 DNA reads TGTGCCAGCAGCTTGATTGACGGGGGCGGGACCTACAATGAGCAGTTCTTC.

This clonotype was picked up a small number of times. V usage is TRBV27 and J usage is TRBJ1-5, with D possibly matching TRBD1 (6 bases). The V end lost 6 bases, the J end lost 4 bases, and 16 bases lay between the germline ends. CDR1 and CDR2 (germline): MNHEY, SMNVEV (reference sequence). The CDR3 loop spans 15 amino acids. CDR3 in amino acids: CASRQGPSPNQPQHF. The CDR3 DNA reads TGTGCCAGCAGACAGGGCCCCTCTCCTAATCAGCCCCAGCATTTT.

This clonotype was counted only a few times. The V and J genes are TRBV3-1 and TRBJ2-1; D remains unclear. This CDR3 has 16 residues. From germline, CDR1 is LGHDT and CDR2 YNNKEL (reference sequence). V was pared by 2 bases and J by 5 bases, with 16 bases between. The CDR3 DNA follows: TGTGCCAGCAGCCAACGGAGTTCCAACAAAAACAATGAGCAGTTCTTC. Translation gives CASSQRSSNKNNEQFF.

The chain has TRBV7-2 and TRBJ1-2; D call uncertain. From germline, CDR1 is SGHTA and CDR2 FQGNSA. The CDR3 has 14 residues. V lost 3 bases to trimming and J lost 6 bases, with 14 bases between them. The CDR3 loop reads CASSLQPPVHGYTF. The CDR3 nucleotides are TGTGCCAGCAGCTTGCAGCCCCCCGTACATGGCTACACCTTC.